Below, 30 T cell receptor beta chains from the same sample are listed, as sequenced in a study of blood T cell repertoires in COVID-19. Assay used: immunoSEQ multiplex PCR; TCRdb lists only in-frame clones, some missing. The sample has 95,000 to 150,000 clones, 70% to 90% seen once. What was sequenced was peripheral blood. These receptors all come from a human donor in a cohort sampled during active COVID-19.

The chain couples TRBV27 to TRBJ2-5, with 7 bases lining up with TRBD1. This CDR3 comprises 14 residues. Trimming at V came to 6 bases and at J to 5 bases, leaving 9 bases not matched to a gene. Germline V lookup: CDR1 MNHEY, CDR2 SMNVEV (reference sequence). The CDR3 spells CASSRKDRVETQYF. CDR3 DNA: TGTGCCAGCAGCCGTAAAGACAGGGTGGAGACCCAGTACTTC.

The chain uses TRBV28 and TRBJ1-1; D is undetermined. The V gene lost 2 bases and the J gene lost 1 base, with 14 bases spanning the gap. Germline V gene sequence: CDR1 MDHEN, CDR2 SYDVKM. The CDR3 covers 16 residues. This CDR3 reads CASSLPRGLGNTEAFF. DNA of the CDR3: TGTGCCAGCAGTTTACCGAGAGGGCTCGGGAACACTGAAGCTTTCTTT. Full variable domain (rest looked up from reference TRBV28 and TRBJ1-1): DVKVTQSSRYLVKRTGEKVFLECVQDMDHENMFWYRQDPGLGLRLIYFSYDVKMKEKGDIPEGYSVSREKKERFSLILESASTNQTSMYLCASSLPRGLGNTEAFFGQGTRLTVV.

This rearrangement joins TRBV7-2 to TRBJ1-2; tentatively, D is TRBD1 (6 bases). V lost 4 bases and J lost 3, with 15 bases in between. CDR1 and CDR2 from the germline V gene are SGHTA and FQGNSA. CDR3 length: 15 residues. The CDR3 spells CASSSSGTTHYGYTF. Written as DNA, the CDR3 is TGTGCCAGCAGCTCGTCCGGGACAACTCACTATGGCTACACCTTC.

This sequence joins TRBV5-4 and TRBJ2-7, with 8 bases matching TRBD1. The CDR3 is made up of 15 amino acids. The J segment lost 3 bases and the V segment lost 4 bases, leaving 9 bases of the junction unmatched. In germline, CDR1 is SGHNT, CDR2 YYREEE (reference sequence). The CDR3 region is CASSEDRATFYEQYF. The DNA of the CDR3 is TGTGCCAGCAGCGAGGACAGGGCGACTTTCTACGAGCAGTACTTC.

The CDR3 spells CASSFRRESDNEQFF. In DNA, the CDR3 is TGTGCCAGCAGCTTCCGGCGGGAGAGTGACAATGAGCAGTTCTTC. The J gene is TRBJ2-1, the V gene TRBV7-9, with TRBD2 matching over 7 bases. The V and J ends lost 3 bases and 5 bases, in that order; junction bases with no gene match: 7. The V gene's germline CDR1 is SEHNR and CDR2 FQNEAQ (reference sequence). The CDR3 has 15 amino acids.

CDR3 bases: TGTGCCAGCAGCTTGGTCGGACAGACCTACGAGCAGTACTTC. Translated: CASSLVGQTYEQYF. The chain recombines TRBV5-4 with TRBJ2-7; possibly TRBD1 for D (6 bases). From germline, CDR1 is SGHNT and CDR2 YYREEE (reference sequence). The germline V and J ends were trimmed by 0 bases and 2 bases, with 9 bases remaining between them. This CDR3 is built from 14 residues.

The rearrangement joins TRBV9 to TRBJ2-1; 10 bases are shared with TRBD2. CDR1 SGDLS and CDR2 YYNGEE come from the germline V gene. Trimming took 0 bases from V and 5 from J; bases not matched to a gene: 5. The CDR3 runs to 16 residues. The CDR3 DNA follows: TGTGCCAGCAGCGTAGGAGCCGGGACTAGCGACAATGAGCAGTTCTTC. Encoded protein: CASSVGAGTSDNEQFF.

The chain joins TRBV7-2 to TRBJ1-2, with 9 bases fitting TRBD1. Trimming cost V 5 bases and J 6 bases; bases outside gene matches: 7. CDR1 is SGHTA and CDR2 is FQGNSA in the germline V gene. The CDR3 has 14 residues. The CDR3 spells CASSRRGQGDGYTF. CDR3 nucleotides: TGTGCCAGCAGCCGCCGGGGACAGGGCGATGGCTACACCTTC.

The genes are TRBV18 and TRBJ2-7; 10 bases are a match to TRBD1. Looked up from germline, CDR1 is KGHSH and CDR2 is LQKENI. This CDR3 contains 15 residues. The ends lost 2 bases at V and 0 bases at J; junction bases unmatched: 1. The CDR3, as DNA: TGTGCCAGCTCACCAGGACAGGGGGGCTCCTACGAGCAGTACTTC. It encodes CASSPGQGGSYEQYF.

The V and J genes are TRBV11-2 and TRBJ2-1, with D maybe TRBD1 (6 bases). The CDR3 is made up of 15 amino acids. The germline V and J ends were trimmed by 6 bases and 12 bases, with 24 bases remaining between them. Per the germline V gene, CDR1 is SGHAT and CDR2 is FQNNGV. The CDR3 is CASRTPGARIGWQFF. The CDR3 DNA is TGTGCCAGCAGGACCCCAGGGGCGCGGATCGGGTGGCAGTTCTTC.

The chain employs TRBV2 and TRBJ1-2; D uncertain. V lost 4 bases and J 8 bases, leaving 14 bases between the germline ends. The CDR3 spans 13 residues. Per the germline V gene, CDR1 is SNHLY and CDR2 is FYNNEI. CDR3 nucleotide sequence: TGTGCCAGCAGTGTCGGTGGGAGGAGAGGCTACACCTTC. Protein product: CASSVGGRRGYTF.

V and J are TRBV15 and TRBJ2-3; D unclear. The V end was cut by 0 bases, the J end by 0 bases, with 7 bases between. The CDR3 totals 15 residues. The germline CDR1 and CDR2 sequences are LNHNV and YYDKDF (reference sequence). As DNA, the CDR3 is TGTGCCACCAGCAGAGACGTTATAAGCACAGATACGCAGTATTTT. Encoded protein: CATSRDVISTDTQYF.

The rearrangement links TRBV28 to TRBJ1-2, with 8 nucleotides matching TRBD1. This CDR3 has 16 amino acids. Germline CDR1 reads MDHEN; CDR2 reads SYDVKM. The trim removed 5 bases at V and 1 base at J, leaving 9 bases unmatched. CDR3 residues: CASSPGGAALNYGYTF. For the CDR3, the DNA is TGTGCCAGCAGTCCAGGGGGCGCGGCACTTAACTATGGCTACACCTTC.

V usage is TRBV7-6 and J usage is TRBJ2-2; no definite D call. The V gene's germline CDR1 is SGHVS and CDR2 FNYEAQ. The CDR3 has 14 amino acids. V lost 1 base and J 6 bases, leaving 9 bases between the germline ends. The CDR3 DNA follows: TGTGCCAGCAGCTTAGAGCACGAGGCCGGGGAGCTGTTTTTT. It is translated as CASSLEHEAGELFF. The whole variable domain, filled in from reference TRBV7-6 and TRBJ2-2, reads GAGVSQSPRYKVTKRGQDVALRCDPISGHVSLYWYRQALGQGPEFLTYFNYEAQQDKSGLPNDRFSAERPEGSISTLTIQRTEQRDSAMYRCASSLEHEAGELFFGEGSRLTVL.

The chain is built from TRBV11-2 and TRBJ2-7; TRBD2 aligns across 7 bases. Germline CDR1 is SGHAT and CDR2 is FQNNGV. This CDR3 is 14 amino acids long. The trim removed 1 base at V and 1 base at J, leaving 1 base unmatched. The CDR3 reads CASSLGRGSYEQYF. The CDR3 nucleotides are TGTGCCAGCAGCTTAGGGCGGGGGTCCTACGAGCAGTACTTC. Full variable domain (outside the CDR3, taken from reference TRBV11-2 and TRBJ2-7): EAGVAQSPRYKIIEKRQSVAFWCNPISGHATLYWYQQILGQGPKLLIQFQNNGVVDDSQLPKDRFSAERLKGVDSTLKIQPAKLEDSAVYLCASSLGRGSYEQYFGPGTRLTVT.

CDR3 bases: TGTGCCAGCAGTCTAACTGGACTAGCGGCCTACGAGCAGTACTTC. Amino acid sequence: CASSLTGLAAYEQYF. The chain recombines TRBV6-5 with TRBJ2-7; TRBD2 matches 10 bases. CDR1 and CDR2 from the germline V gene are MNHEY and SVGAGI. This CDR3 region has 15 residues. V was pared by 5 bases and J by 2 bases, with 6 bases of the junction left unmatched.

Here the CDR3 reads CASSKVRDSALYEQYF. CDR3 DNA sequence: TGTGCCAGCAGCAAAGTCCGGGACAGCGCTCTTTACGAGCAGTACTTC. The chain has TRBV21-1 and TRBJ2-7; the table calls TRBD1, which could not be checked here. TRBV21-1 counts as a pseudogene. The CDR3 runs to 16 residues.

This rearrangement joins TRBV7-2 to TRBJ2-3; 8 positions agree with TRBD2. J gave up 0 bases and V 6 bases, and 11 bases lay outside the gene matches. The CDR3 is 17 residues long. Germline V gives CDR1 SGHTA, CDR2 FQGNSA. CDR3 sequence reads: CASSFPLVAGSTDTQYF. As DNA, the CDR3 is TGTGCCAGCAGTTTCCCATTAGTAGCGGGAAGCACAGATACGCAGTATTTT.

This clone showed up many times. The chain carries TRBV6-4 and TRBJ2-2, with D tentatively TRBD2 (6 bases). Per the germline V gene, CDR1 is MRHNA and CDR2 is SNTAGT. Trimming took off 2 bases at V and 6 bases at J, with 13 bases between the two ends. The CDR3 length is 15 residues. CDR3 in DNA: TGTGCCAGCAGTGACGAAGCGGGCCCCGCCGGGGAGCTGTTTTTT. Amino acids: CASSDEAGPAGELFF.

The rearrangement joins TRBV7-9 to TRBJ2-7, with 10 positions matching TRBD1. Germline V lookup: CDR1 SEHNR, CDR2 FQNEAQ (reference sequence). The CDR3 covers 15 residues. Unmatched junction bases numbered 6, after V lost 3 bases and J lost 4 bases. The CDR3 nucleotides read TGTGCCAGCAGCTTCGGACAGGGGGTCCGATACGAGCAGTACTTC. This sequence encodes CASSFGQGVRYEQYF.

This clone was recorded a few times. The rearrangement uses TRBV14 and TRBJ2-3; D unresolved. CDR3 size: 15 residues. The germline V gene has CDR1 SGHDN and CDR2 FVKESK. Trimming removed 1 base from V and 2 bases from J, with 10 bases in between. In DNA form, the CDR3 reads TGTGCCAGCAGCCAAGTGCACAGCACCACAGATACGCAGTATTTT. Its protein is CASSQVHSTTDTQYF.

The chain uses TRBV9 and TRBJ2-7; 8 nucleotides align to TRBD1. After removal of 4 bases from V and 3 bases from J, the junction contained 3 bases not matched to a gene. The CDR3 consists of 13 residues. CDR1 and CDR2 (germline): SGDLS, YYNGEE. In nucleotides, the CDR3 is TGTGCCAGCAGCCCTGGGACAGGCTACGAGCAGTACTTC. It translates to CASSPGTGYEQYF.

V and J are TRBV5-1 and TRBJ2-1, with D tentatively TRBD2 (6 bases). Germline CDR1 is SGHRS and CDR2 is YFSETQ. The CDR3 runs 16 residues. Deletions cut 1 base from V and 0 bases from J, with 11 bases between. The CDR3 reads CASSLTGESSYNEQFF. Here the CDR3 DNA reads TGCGCCAGCAGCTTGACGGGGGAGAGCTCCTACAATGAGCAGTTCTTC.

The chain carries TRBV9 and TRBJ2-7; TRBD2 matches 7 bases. V lost 3 bases to trimming and J lost 3 bases; unmatched junction nucleotides: 9. Germline CDR1 and CDR2: SGDLS and YYNGEE. The CDR3 has 15 residues. In DNA, the CDR3 is TGTGCCAGCAGCGAAACCCCGGCTAGCGGCTACGAGCAGTACTTC. Protein sequence: CASSETPASGYEQYF. Using reference TRBV9 and TRBJ2-7 for the parts outside the CDR3, the full variable domain is DSGVTQTPKHLITATGQRVTLRCSPRSGDLSVYWYQQSLDQGLQFLIQYYNGEERAKGNILERFSAQQFPDLHSELNLSSLELGDSALYFCASSETPASGYEQYFGPGTRLTVT.

The rearrangement joins TRBV11-2 to TRBJ1-6; D may be TRBD1 (5 bases). Trimming shortened V by 8 bases and J by 6 bases, and 11 bases separated the two germline ends. The CDR3 consists of 13 residues. CDR1 SGHAT and CDR2 FQNNGV come from the germline V gene. CDR3 DNA: TGTGCCAGCGTGGGGGGGGGTAATTCACCCCTCCACTTT. It is translated as CASVGGGNSPLHF.

This sequence joins TRBV29-1 and TRBJ2-7; D may be TRBD2 (5 bases). The CDR3 is 11 residues long. The V end lost 4 bases, the J end lost 6 bases, and 10 bases lay between the germline ends. CDR1 SQVTM and CDR2 ANQGSEA come from the germline V gene. Here the CDR3 reads CSVVWAGEQYF. The DNA of the CDR3 is TGCAGCGTTGTATGGGCGGGCGAGCAGTACTTC.

The gene calls are TRBV3-1 (or the pseudogene TRBV3-2) and TRBJ1-1; no firm D call. Germline V lookup: CDR1 LGHDT, CDR2 YNNKEL (reference sequence). The CDR3 runs 14 residues. The germline V and J ends were trimmed by 1 base and 0 bases, with 6 bases remaining between them. In DNA, the CDR3 is TGTGCCAGCAGCCAAGTAGATCTGAACACTGAAGCTTTCTTT. Translation: CASSQVDLNTEAFF.

The chain joins TRBV5-1 to TRBJ2-1; 12 nucleotides agree with TRBD2. The CDR3 is 16 amino acids. Trimming took 0 bases from V and 8 from J; bases not matched to a gene: 6. Germline V gene data show CDR1 as SGHRS and CDR2 as YFSETQ. For the CDR3, the DNA is TGCGCCAGCAGCTTGGACGCGCTAGCGGGAGGGGATGAGCAGTTCTTC. Translating gives CASSLDALAGGDEQFF. Full variable domain (remainder filled in from reference TRBV5-1 and TRBJ2-1): KAGVTQTPRYLIKTRGQQVTLSCSPISGHRSVSWYQQTPGQGLQFLFEYFSETQRNKGNFPGRFSGRQFSNSRSEMNVSTLELGDSALYLCASSLDALAGGDEQFFGPGTRLTVL.

V gene TRBV5-4 combines with J gene TRBJ2-7; TRBD2 matches at 9 bases. The CDR3 has 14 amino acids. Germline-derived CDR1 and CDR2 are SGHNT and YYREEE (reference sequence). J lost 5 bases, V lost 4 bases, and 7 bases had no gene match. The CDR3 spells CASSRGGVYNEQYF. The CDR3 DNA is TGTGCCAGCAGCCGCGGGGGGGTTTATAACGAGCAGTACTTC. Combining the CDR3 with reference TRBV5-4 and TRBJ2-7 gives the whole variable domain ETGVTQSPTHLIKTRGQQVTLRCSSQSGHNTVSWYQQALGQGPQFIFQYYREEENGRGNFPPRFSGLQFPNYSSELNVNALELDDSALYLCASSRGGVYNEQYFGPGTRLTVT.

V gene TRBV6-5 combines with J gene TRBJ1-2; possible D gene TRBD1, 6 bases. CDR1 is MNHEY and CDR2 is SVGAGI in the germline V gene. Trimming cost V 2 bases and J 8 bases, with 15 bases left between them. This CDR3 region has 14 residues. The CDR3 loop is CASSYAGTGRGYTF. CDR3 DNA: TGTGCCAGCAGTTACGCCGGCACAGGGAGAGGCTACACCTTC.